One sample yielded the 11 T cell receptor beta chains listed below, sequenced in a study of CD8+ T cells in alopecia areata. Reverse transcription of extracted RNA yielded cDNA, which provided the sequencing template. Clones were sequenced by immunoSEQ multiplex PCR, and TCRdb holds only the in-frame ones, with some missing. The sample has about 69,000 clones; under 75% are singletons. The sample consisted of CD8+ T cells sorted from blood, taken at week 0. The receptors originated from a human donor with alopecia areata.

The rearrangement links TRBV10-3 to TRBJ2-5; D is undetermined. This CDR3 spans 13 amino acids. The V end was cut by 2 bases, the J end by 4 bases, with 8 bases between. CDR1 and CDR2 from the germline V gene are ENHRY and SYGVKD. CDR3 residues: CAISEPNGETQYF. Written as DNA, the CDR3 is TGTGCCATCAGTGAGCCGAATGGAGAGACCCAGTACTTC.

The rearrangement uses TRBV7-9 and TRBJ1-4; D not resolved. V was shortened by 6 bases and J by 5 bases, with 13 bases between the two germline ends. The length of the CDR3 is 14 residues. Germline values: CDR1 SEHNR, CDR2 FQNEAQ (reference sequence). The CDR3 DNA reads TGTGCCAGCAGGTCGCAGGTGGGGAATGAAAAACTGTTTTTT. It specifies CASRSQVGNEKLFF. The complete variable domain, with remaining parts taken from reference TRBV7-9 and TRBJ1-4, reads DTGVSQNPRHKITKRGQNVTFRCDPISEHNRLYWYRQTLGQGPEFLTYFQNEAQLEKSRLLSDRFSAERPKGSFSTLEIQRTEQGDSAMYLCASRSQVGNEKLFFGSGTQLSVL.

The chain joins TRBV27 to TRBJ1-5; D may be TRBD1 (6 bases). CDR3 length equals 11 residues. Trimming pared 6 bases from V and 10 bases from J, leaving 10 bases between. The germline gives CDR1 MNHEY, CDR2 SMNVEV (reference sequence). The CDR3 region has the DNA TGTGCCAGCAGGGGGGACAAACCCCAGCATTTT. Its protein is CASRGDKPQHF.

This chain connects TRBV30 to TRBJ1-1, with D unclear. CDR1 is GTSNPN, CDR2 SVGIG, per germline (reference sequence). The CDR3 contains 13 residues. The V end lost 3 bases, the J end lost 1 base, and 9 bases lay between the germline ends. The CDR3 is CAWRNGWNTEAFF. DNA for the CDR3: TGTGCCTGGAGGAACGGGTGGAACACTGAAGCTTTCTTT.

This clone has more than one count but fewer than ten. The rearrangement links TRBV7-3 to TRBJ2-1; either TRBD1 or TRBD2 may fit D (6 bases each). V lost 2 bases to trimming and J lost 8 bases, with 10 bases between them. The germline CDR1 and CDR2 sequences are SGHTA and FQGTGA. The CDR3 loop spans 13 amino acids. DNA for the CDR3: TGTGCCAGCAGCTTAGGGGGGCCCGATGAGCAGTTCTTC. Translation gives CASSLGGPDEQFF.

This clone was seen only once. The CDR3 sequence is CAWSSRDRVLDTQYF. Here the CDR3 DNA reads TGTGCCTGGAGTTCCCGGGACAGGGTATTAGATACGCAGTATTTT. The V and J genes are TRBV30 and TRBJ2-3; 9 bases line up with TRBD1. After removal of 2 bases from V and 5 bases from J, the junction contained 8 bases not matched to a gene. CDR1 is GTSNPN, CDR2 SVGIG, per germline (reference sequence). The CDR3 sequence is 15 residues long.

This clone was observed a few times. The rearrangement links TRBV7-9 to TRBJ2-5; the D is unclear. Germline lookup yields CDR1 SEHNR and CDR2 FQNEAQ (reference sequence). V lost 4 bases and J lost 3, with 9 bases in between. This CDR3 is 13 amino acids long. The CDR3 DNA follows: TGTGCCAGCAGCTCCTCGTTAAAAGAGACCCAGTACTTC. Amino acid sequence: CASSSSLKETQYF.

This clone was detected once. The chain uses TRBV27 and TRBJ2-7, with 8 positions matching TRBD1. The germline V gene has CDR1 MNHEY and CDR2 SMNVEV (reference sequence). The CDR3 covers 14 residues. The trim removed 5 bases at V and 7 bases at J, leaving 10 bases unmatched. DNA of the CDR3: TGTGCCAGCAGTCCTCGGACAGGGATGAGGGAGCAGTACTTC. It codes for CASSPRTGMREQYF.

This clone turned up a few times. This chain joins TRBV4-2 and TRBJ2-3; D unclear. The CDR3 has 19 residues. The V end lost 0 bases, the J end lost 2 bases, and 21 bases lay between the germline ends. The germline CDR1 and CDR2 sequences are LGHNA and YNFKEQ. CDR3 nucleotide sequence: TGTGCCAGCAGCCAAGATGGAGTGGGCACAGCGTACAACACAGATACGCAGTATTTT. It specifies CASSQDGVGTAYNTDTQYF.

This rearrangement joins TRBV5-1 to TRBJ1-5; D possibly corresponds to TRBD1 (5 bases). Trimming pared 2 bases from V and 4 bases from J, leaving 13 bases between. The CDR3 has 15 residues. Germline assignment: CDR1 SGHRS and CDR2 YFSETQ. The CDR3 region is CASSLQQVTNQPQHF. CDR3 nucleotides: TGCGCCAGCAGCTTACAACAGGTTACTAATCAGCCCCAGCATTTT.

On this clone itself: The junction does not match germline at one end; this may be a read error. V and J are TRBV5-1 and TRBJ2-7, with a tentative D call TRBD1 (5 bases). The CDR3 is made up of 12 amino acids. CDR1 is SGHRS and CDR2 is YFSETQ in the germline V gene. CDR3: CASSRDRGLFHF. The CDR3 region has the DNA TGCGCCAGCAGCCGAGATAGGGGTCTCTTTCACTTC.